The clone carrying this T cell receptor (beta chain) was observed a single time. The data are from a study of blood T cell repertoires in COVID-19. The overall study: From T cells, B-cell-depleted T cells, or PBMCs came the material, which was cDNA or gDNA.

Authors' processing steps: Scientists estimated how many nucleated cells there were by amplifying reference gene primers. TCRdb's copy holds only in-frame clones and misses some; the assay was immunoSEQ multiplex PCR. Clone size and the V and J calls come from that table; the DNA yielded D and trimming. The data show about 190,000 clones, approximately 80% seen once. The CDR3 consists of 16 residues. V lost 8 bases and J lost 0, with 17 bases in between. Germline V gene data show CDR1 as MDHEN and CDR2 as SYDVKM. The source of this sequence is a human donor in a cohort sampled during active COVID-19. The sequenced sample consisted of peripheral blood. V and J are TRBV28 and TRBJ2-4; D remains unclear. The CDR3 DNA follows: TGTGCCAGCTCCAACTACCACACCCTAGCCAAAAACATTCAGTACTTC. Translating gives CASSNYHTLAKNIQYF.